The rows below give T cell receptor beta chains drawn from one sample of a study of PD-1 blockade in classical Hodgkin lymphoma. This table comes from immunoSEQ multiplex PCR, and its TCRdb copy is limited to in-frame clones, with some not included. Of tens of thousands of clones listed, roughly 80% were seen once; the top ten hold roughly 15%. Specimen: peripheral blood mononuclear cells (PBMCs), collected at baseline. The receptor source for this set is a human donor with classical Hodgkin lymphoma. CDR3s include the opening cysteine and the closing phenylalanine or tryptophan. A D gene is named only where the DNA matches it firmly. Only part of the rows carry a size: once, few, many, or a class if the clone is expanded.

cdr3_length j_call d_call v_call clone_size cdr3_aa cdr3_nt
13 TRBJ2-7 NA TRBV7-9 NA CASSPGTIYEQYF TGTGCCAGCAGCCCCGGGACGATCTACGAGCAGTACTTC
14 TRBJ1-6 NA TRBV10-3 NA CAISETAGDSPLHF TGTGCCATCAGTGAGACGGCAGGGGATTCACCCCTCCACTTT
14 TRBJ2-1 TRBD2 TRBV11-3 NA CASSLGLAETEQFF TGTGCCAGCAGCTTGGGACTAGCGGAGACTGAGCAGTTCTTC
14 TRBJ2-5 NA TRBV7-9 NA CASSLEGGGVAQYF TGTGCCAGCAGCTTAGAAGGGGGCGGGGTGGCCCAGTACTTC
13 TRBJ1-2 NA TRBV4-3 few CASSQGREDGYTF TGCGCCAGCAGCCAAGGAAGGGAGGACGGCTACACCTTC
12 TRBJ2-2 NA TRBV9 NA CASSPLTGELFF TGTGCCAGCAGCCCCCTCACCGGGGAGCTGTTTTTT
16 TRBJ1-2 TRBD1 TRBV18 NA CASSPPGQGARDGYTF TGTGCCAGCTCACCACCCGGGCAGGGGGCGCGGGATGGCTACACCTTC
14 TRBJ1-2 TRBD1 TRBV5-1 once CASSQNTGGYGYTF TGCGCCAGCAGTCAGAACACAGGGGGCTATGGCTACACCTTC
17 TRBJ1-5 TRBD1 TRBV9 NA CASSLPGTVCGDQPQHF TGTGCCAGCAGCCTACCCGGGACAGTTTGCGGGGATCAGCCCCAGCATTTT
14 TRBJ2-5 NA TRBV12-2 NA CASRLALTSETQYF TGTGCAAGTCGCTTAGCCTTAACCTCAGAGACCCAGTACTTC
19 TRBJ2-5 TRBD2 TRBV7-8 NA CASSPVSVFGTSGFPTQYF TGTGCCAGCAGCCCCGTGAGTGTATTCGGGACTAGCGGCTTCCCAACCCAGTACTTC
13 TRBJ1-5 NA TRBV29-1 NA CSVGSDLGQPQHF TGCAGCGTTGGGTCCGACCTAGGGCAGCCCCAGCATTTT
14 TRBJ2-5 TRBD2 TRBV5-1 NA CASSSGLAGKTQYF TGCGCCAGCAGCTCCGGACTAGCGGGGAAGACCCAGTACTTC
14 TRBJ2-2 TRBD1 TRBV6-6 NA CASSLGQGSGELFF TGTGCCAGCAGCCTCGGACAGGGTAGCGGGGAGCTGTTTTTT
15 TRBJ2-3 NA TRBV6-5 NA CASSYSHRETDTQYF TGTGCCAGCAGTTACTCGCACAGGGAAACAGATACGCAGTATTTT
14 TRBJ1-2 TRBD1 TRBV5-4 once CASSPGGAEYGYTF TGTGCCAGCAGCCCAGGGGGCGCGGAATATGGCTACACCTTC
15 TRBJ2-1 NA TRBV7-8 NA CASSVGILAYNEQFF TGTGCCAGCAGCGTAGGAATCCTAGCATACAATGAGCAGTTCTTC
11 TRBJ2-5 NA TRBV11-2 few CASSPRETQYF TGTGCCAGCAGCCCTCGGGAGACCCAGTACTTC
14 TRBJ2-1 NA TRBV29-1 NA CSVRTGYPNMPEFF TGCAGCGTGAGAACAGGGTACCCAAATATGCCCGAGTTCTTC
15 TRBJ1-2 NA TRBV5-4 NA CASRPSSGVGYGYTF TGTGCCAGCAGACCGAGTTCGGGGGTAGGCTATGGCTACACCTTC
13 TRBJ2-1 NA TRBV10-3 NA CATQQGIGNEQFF TGTGCCACCCAGCAGGGTATCGGGAATGAGCAGTTCTTC
13 TRBJ1-2 NA TRBV19 few CASRSGQGPGYTF TGTGCCAGTCGGTCCGGCCAGGGTCCTGGCTACACCTTC
14 TRBJ1-1 TRBD1 TRBV19 NA CASRLGQGNTEAFF TGTGCCAGTAGGCTGGGACAGGGCAACACTGAAGCTTTCTTT
15 TRBJ2-3 TRBD2 TRBV19 NA CASSILAGEIDTQYF TGTGCCAGTAGTATCTTAGCGGGAGAGATAGATACGCAGTATTTT
14 TRBJ1-6 NA TRBV9 NA CASSVAQIFSPLHF TGTGCCAGCAGCGTAGCCCAGATCTTTTCACCCCTCCACTTT
15 TRBJ1-2 NA TRBV13 NA CASSQTGVGGYGYTF TGTGCCAGCAGCCAGACAGGCGTTGGTGGGTATGGCTACACCTTC
14 TRBJ1-2 NA TRBV4-3 NA CASSQDPGPYGYTF TGCGCCAGCAGCCAAGACCCAGGCCCTTATGGCTACACCTTC
11 TRBJ1-3 NA TRBV10-3 NA CAISGGNTIYF TGTGCCATCAGTGGTGGAAACACCATATATTTT
11 TRBJ2-5 NA TRBV11-2 NA CASSLVGTQYF TGTGCCAGCAGCTTAGTCGGGACCCAGTACTTC
13 TRBJ1-5 NA TRBV7-2 NA CASSLEGYQPQHF TGTGCCAGCAGCTTAGAAGGGTATCAGCCCCAGCATTTT
15 TRBJ2-3 TRBD2 TRBV30 NA CAWSVTSGRGDTQYF TGTGCCTGGAGTGTAACTAGCGGGAGGGGGGATACGCAGTATTTT
14 TRBJ1-1 NA TRBV18 NA CASSPRGMNTEAFF TGTGCCAGCTCACCGAGGGGGATGAACACTGAAGCTTTCTTT
13 TRBJ2-2 NA TRBV7-3 few CASSWGSTGELFF TGTGCCAGCAGCTGGGGAAGCACCGGGGAGCTGTTTTTT
15 TRBJ2-1 NA TRBV28 NA CASTPSGSSYNEQFF TGTGCCAGCACCCCCAGCGGAAGCTCCTACAATGAGCAGTTCTTC
13 TRBJ2-7 NA TRBV11-2 NA CASSFSWGYEQYF TGTGCCAGCAGCTTTTCTTGGGGCTACGAGCAGTACTTC
19 TRBJ1-1 TRBD1 TRBV7-9 NA CASSPRGTGTGVGNTEAFF TGTGCCAGCAGCCCCCGGGGGACCGGGACAGGGGTAGGGAACACTGAAGCTTTCTTT
13 TRBJ2-2 NA TRBV2 few CASSEEGLGELFF TGTGCCAGCAGTGAGGAGGGTCTCGGGGAGCTGTTTTTT
17 TRBJ1-5 NA TRBV22-1 NA CPGSARGGTDSNQPQHF TGTCCTGGGAGCGCACGTGGTGGGACAGATAGCAATCAGCCCCAGCATTTT
11 TRBJ2-1 NA TRBV13 once CASSSLRESFF TGTGCCAGCAGCTCCCTGAGGGAAAGCTTCTTC
15 TRBJ2-1 NA TRBV9 NA CASSRGAESYNEQFF TGTGCCAGCAGCCGTGGAGCGGAGTCCTACAATGAGCAGTTCTTC
13 TRBJ2-1 NA TRBV5-1 NA CASSLGGSNEQFF TGCGCCAGCAGCTTGGGAGGGAGCAATGAGCAGTTCTTC
14 TRBJ2-2 NA TRBV27 NA CASSSRVKTGELFF TGTGCCAGCAGTTCCAGGGTAAAGACCGGGGAGCTGTTTTTT
15 TRBJ1-1 TRBD1 TRBV4-3 NA CASSQEGQGRTEAFF TGCGCCAGCAGCCAAGAGGGACAGGGGAGGACTGAAGCTTTCTTT
17 TRBJ2-1 TRBD1 TRBV14 NA CASSQLPGQGSFYEQFF TGTGCCAGCAGCCAACTTCCGGGACAGGGGTCTTTCTATGAGCAGTTCTTC
19 TRBJ1-2 NA TRBV30 NA CAWSVQIIAGPQANYGYTF TGTGCCTGGAGTGTACAGATAATCGCGGGGCCCCAAGCTAACTATGGCTACACCTTC
17 TRBJ1-6 TRBD1 TRBV4-1 NA CASSQVIQGAYNSPLHF TGCGCCAGCAGCCAAGTCATACAGGGGGCGTATAATTCACCCCTCCACTTT
15 TRBJ2-1 TRBD2 TRBV30 NA CAWILAGVVYNEQFF TGTGCCTGGATCCTAGCGGGAGTTGTCTACAATGAGCAGTTCTTC